The 32 T cell receptor beta chains reported below all come from one sample, sequenced in a study of vaccination and CD4 T cells after COVID-19 (dated by TCRdb to about 2022). The antigens of these receptors remain unknown. Taken with the paper, the label for treatment or condition translates to: 10-day PBMC culture with coronavirus spike peptide pools or control peptides (ViraFEST assay). CD4+ T cells from unexposed donors were collected before the COVID-19 pandemic (2011-2018). Receptor amplification or capture employed PCR. The sample was run on an Illumina iSeq 100. At the Johns Hopkins FTIC core, DNA from the cultured CD4+ T cells underwent TCR sequencing with the Oncomine TCR Beta short-read assay. TCRdb redid the processing of the public reads, applying fastp at Q25 and MiXCR, and retained in-frame beta chains. Each record represents a unique CDR3 protein, reported with the most common genes and DNA among its rows. This sample comprises roughly 7,900 distinct CDR3 sequences, 35% to 45% of them detected only once. Of the sample, 29% falls within the top ten clones.

Source material: CD4+ T cells from blood, cultured in vitro. These receptors were obtained from a human donor in good health.

This sequence joins TRBV6-4 and TRBJ2-1; D might be TRBD1 (5 bases). CDR1 is MRHNA, CDR2 SNTAGT, per germline. This CDR3 comprises 13 residues. V was trimmed by 8 bases and J by 4 bases, leaving 12 bases between them. CDR3 protein: CASGPDSYNEQFF. The CDR3 region has the DNA TGTGCCAGCGGGCCTGACAGTTACAATGAGCAGTTCTTC.

The gene calls are TRBV10-3 and TRBJ1-1, with D unresolved. Per germline, CDR1 ENHRY and CDR2 SYGVKD. The CDR3 sequence is 15 residues long. The V end lost 3 bases, the J end lost 5 bases, and 16 bases lay between the germline ends. The CDR3 here is CAISEQLSLSTEAFF. Here the CDR3 DNA reads TGTGCCATCAGTGAACAGCTGAGCCTATCGACTGAAGCTTTCTTT.

This clonotype was seen a handful of times. The V and J genes are TRBV20-1 and TRBJ1-1; no clear D gene. The germline V and J ends were trimmed by 3 bases and 8 bases, with 10 bases remaining between them. The CDR3 consists of 11 residues. The germline CDR1 and CDR2 sequences are DFQATT and SNEGSKA (reference sequence). In DNA form, the CDR3 reads TGCAGTGCTAGTCCGACTCCAGAAGCTTTCTTT. Protein: CSASPTPEAFF.

J is TRBJ2-3 and V is TRBV6-1; the match to TRBD2 covers 11 bases. The germline V gene encodes CDR1 MNHNS and CDR2 SASEGT. The length of the CDR3 is 15 residues. V lost 2 bases, J lost 6 bases, and 4 bases stayed unmatched. The CDR3 DNA sequence: TGTGCCAGCAGTGAATCAGGACTAGCGGGCGATACGCAGTATTTT. Protein product: CASSESGLAGDTQYF.

The chain is built from TRBV12-3 or TRBV12-4 and TRBJ2-7, with a weak D call TRBD1 (5 bases). The CDR3 extends over 14 amino acids. The V and J ends lost 5 bases and 5 bases respectively, with 16 bases between them. In DNA form, the CDR3 reads TGTGCCAGCAGTCCCCCAGGGTACGTCGACGAGCAGTACTTC. This sequence encodes CASSPPGYVDEQYF.

This sequence joins TRBV7-2 and TRBJ2-5; TRBD2 matches 8 bases. The germline V gene has CDR1 SGHTA and CDR2 FQGNSA. CDR3 size: 18 residues. V gave up 5 bases and J gave up 1 base; unmatched junction bases: 15. The CDR3, as DNA: TGTGCCAGCAGCCGGAATAGCGGGAATTGGGCCTTCCAAGAGACCCAGTACTTC. The encoded protein is CASSRNSGNWAFQETQYF.

The chain combines TRBV9 with TRBJ2-5; the match to TRBD2 covers 10 bases. The CDR3 spans 17 residues. V lost 6 bases, J lost 5 bases, and 16 bases stayed unmatched. Looked up from germline, CDR1 is SGDLS and CDR2 is YYNGEE. The CDR3, as DNA: TGTGCCAGCAACGCCCGAGGAAGCGGGGGGGCCTGGGAGACCCAGTACTTC. Translating it yields CASNARGSGGAWETQYF.

This sequence joins TRBV2 and TRBJ2-1; D remains ambiguous. In germline, CDR1 is SNHLY, CDR2 FYNNEI. Trimming left V 2 bases short and J 4 bases short, with 12 bases between. This CDR3 region has 15 residues. CDR3 DNA: TGTGCCAGCAGTGAAAGGAGTTCGGATTACAATGAGCAGTTCTTC. It encodes CASSERSSDYNEQFF.

In this sample, this clonotype turned up a few times. V gene TRBV5-1 combines with J gene TRBJ1-1; 7 bases are shared with TRBD1. Germline CDR1 SGHRS, CDR2 YFSETQ. There are 14 residues in the CDR3. The ends lost 6 bases at V and 0 bases at J; junction bases unmatched: 5. For the CDR3, the DNA is TGCGCCAGCAAGGAGGGGGCCATGAACACTGAAGCTTTCTTT. Amino acid sequence: CASKEGAMNTEAFF.

The chain has TRBV19 and TRBJ2-3; tentatively, D is TRBD2 (6 bases). The CDR3 sequence is 11 residues long. Per germline, CDR1 LNHDA and CDR2 SQIVND (reference sequence). The V end lost 7 bases, the J end lost 6 bases, and 8 bases lay between the germline ends. CDR3 region: CASIRGDTQYF. CDR3 nucleotides: TGTGCCAGTATCCGGGGGGATACGCAGTATTTT.

The table lists this clonotype with a few counts. The rearrangement joins TRBV19 to TRBJ2-7, with 8 bases matching TRBD2. The V and J ends lost 6 bases and 2 bases, in that order; junction bases with no gene match: 6. CDR1 LNHDA and CDR2 SQIVND come from the germline V gene (reference sequence). This CDR3 contains 14 residues. The CDR3 DNA sequence: TGTGCCAGTAGCCGGGGGGGGAGCCCCTACGAGCAGTACTTC. Its protein product is CASSRGGSPYEQYF. Looking up the rest from reference TRBV19 and TRBJ2-7 gives the full variable domain: DGGITQSPKYLFRKEGQNVTLSCEQNLNHDAMYWYRQDPGQGLRLIYYSQIVNDFQKGDIAEGYSVSREKKESFPLTVTSAQKNPTAFYLCASSRGGSPYEQYFGPGTRLTVT.

This clonotype occurred a few times. The chain joins TRBV24-1 to TRBJ2-5; D is ambiguous. CDR1 and CDR2 (germline): KGHDR, SFDVKD. The ends were cut back, 4 bases at V and 5 bases at J, with 10 bases in the middle. The CDR3 runs to 13 residues. CDR3: CATSEHSRETQYF. The CDR3 DNA sequence: TGTGCCACCAGTGAGCACTCACGTGAGACCCAGTACTTC.

This clonotype was observed a handful of times. V usage is TRBV7-8 and J usage is TRBJ1-5; tentatively, D is TRBD1 (6 bases). This CDR3 comprises 14 residues. Germline V gene lookup returns CDR1 SGHVS and CDR2 FQNEAQ. Trimming removed 3 bases from V and 7 bases from J, with 13 bases in between. Here the CDR3 reads CASSFNRENQPQHF. The CDR3 DNA reads TGTGCCAGCAGCTTTAACAGGGAGAACCAGCCCCAGCATTTT.

The rearrangement joins TRBV6-5 to TRBJ1-1; D gene unclear. The CDR3 is made up of 15 amino acids. Trimming removed 0 bases from V and 4 bases from J, with 12 bases in between. The V gene's germline CDR1 is MNHEY and CDR2 SVGAGI. The CDR3 loop is CASSYSFALFTEAFF. The CDR3 DNA reads TGTGCCAGCAGTTACTCGTTTGCGCTATTCACTGAAGCTTTCTTT.

The chain links TRBV9 to TRBJ2-1; TRBD1 aligns across 7 bases. The CDR3 totals 14 residues. Germline V CDR1 and CDR2: SGDLS, YYNGEE. V was pared by 6 bases and J by 6 bases, with 9 bases of the junction left unmatched. CDR3 sequence (DNA): TGTGCCAGCACCGGACAGGATTCCCTCAATGAGCAGTTCTTC. As protein: CASTGQDSLNEQFF.

This clonotype was counted between two and nine times. The gene calls are TRBV7-8 and TRBJ1-1; D gene ambiguous. This CDR3 comprises 13 residues. Germline loops: CDR1 SGHVS, CDR2 FQNEAQ. Trimming shortened V by 3 bases and J by 7 bases, and 12 bases separated the two germline ends. The CDR3 DNA sequence: TGTGCCAGCAGCTTTTCAGGTATTGATGAAGCTTTCTTT. Translation: CASSFSGIDEAFF.

The chain links TRBV6-1 to TRBJ2-6; no definite D call. Germline V gene lookup returns CDR1 MNHNS and CDR2 SASEGT. V lost 7 bases, J lost 1 base, and 14 bases lay in between. CDR3 length: 16 amino acids. The CDR3 DNA sequence: TGTGCCAGCAAAAACGAACTTCGATCTGGGGCCAACGTCCTGACTTTC. This translates into CASKNELRSGANVLTF.

The rearrangement uses TRBV11-3 and TRBJ2-7; 15 bases map to TRBD2. V was pared by 5 bases and J by 6 bases, with 11 bases of the junction left unmatched. Germline CDR1 is SGHNT and CDR2 is YENEEA. This CDR3 contains 17 residues. CDR3 sequence reads: CASSQGLAGGLSSEQYF. The CDR3 nucleotides are TGTGCCAGCAGCCAAGGACTAGCGGGGGGGTTAAGTAGCGAGCAGTACTTC.

The chain employs TRBV29-1 and TRBJ1-2; D may be TRBD1 (5 bases). The CDR3 consists of 13 residues. CDR1 is SQVTM, CDR2 ANQGSEA, per germline. Trimming cost V 8 bases and J 6 bases, with 19 bases left between them. Here the CDR3 reads CSLSEGQVDGYTF. The CDR3 coding sequence is TGCAGCCTCTCGGAGGGGCAAGTGGATGGCTACACCTTC.

In this sample, this clonotype turned up once. The chain links TRBV6-4 to TRBJ2-3, with 8 bases matching TRBD2. This CDR3 contains 16 residues. Germline values: CDR1 MRHNA, CDR2 SNTAGT. V shed 0 bases and J 1 base; nucleotides not matched to a gene: 3. CDR3 residues: CASSDSRGGGTDTQYF. As DNA, the CDR3 is TGTGCCAGCAGTGACTCCCGGGGGGGCGGCACAGATACGCAGTATTTT.

The DNA of the CDR3 is TGTGCCATCAGTGACCCCCCGGGACAGGGAGAAAACTATGGCTACACCTTC. Amino acid sequence: CAISDPPGQGENYGYTF. This chain uses TRBV10-3 with TRBJ1-2, with TRBD1 identical over 9 bases. J lost 2 bases, V lost 3 bases, and 10 bases had no gene match. Germline V CDR1 and CDR2: ENHRY, SYGVKD. This CDR3 has 17 amino acids.

In this sample, this clonotype turned up a few times. The chain combines TRBV20-1 with TRBJ2-5; D is unresolved. V lost 4 bases, J lost 4 bases, and 25 bases lay in between. CDR1 and CDR2 (germline): DFQATT, SNEGSKA (reference sequence). The CDR3 length is 17 residues. CDR3 in amino acids: CSATRSFASGSLETQYF. The DNA of the CDR3 is TGCAGTGCTACCCGGTCTTTCGCGTCCGGGTCATTAGAGACCCAGTACTTC.

This clonotype was counted only a few times. The chain uses TRBV6-1 and TRBJ1-5; D is ambiguous. Germline assignment: CDR1 MNHNS and CDR2 SASEGT. Trimming pared 3 bases from V and 7 bases from J, leaving 7 bases between. This CDR3 contains 12 residues. In DNA, the CDR3 is TGTGCCAGCAGTGAGTTAAAACAGCCCCAGCATTTT. This sequence encodes CASSELKQPQHF.

By sample fraction, this clonotype is hyperexpanded (1% or more). This chain uses TRBV20-1 with TRBJ2-7; weak D call: TRBD2 (5 bases). This CDR3 comprises 15 residues. The germline CDR1 and CDR2 sequences are DFQATT and SNEGSKA (reference sequence). V lost 3 bases to trimming and J lost 0 bases, with 15 bases between them. CDR3 coding DNA: TGCAGTGCTAGGAGGAGGAGCCTCCTCTCCTACGAGCAGTACTTC. It encodes CSARRRSLLSYEQYF.

The chain couples TRBV2 to TRBJ1-2; D gene ambiguous. The V and J ends lost 1 base and 6 bases respectively, with 9 bases between them. This CDR3 comprises 13 residues. Germline-derived CDR1 and CDR2 are SNHLY and FYNNEI. The DNA of the CDR3 is TGTGCCAGCAGTGAAGGGACCATAAATGGCTACACCTTC. Its translation is CASSEGTINGYTF.

The V call is TRBV20-1, the J call TRBJ1-1, with TRBD1 matching over 8 bases. Unmatched junction bases numbered 7, after V lost 0 bases and J lost 7 bases. Germline CDR1 and CDR2: DFQATT and SNEGSKA (reference sequence). The CDR3 runs to 14 residues. CDR3 sequence (DNA): TGCAGTGCTAGAGATGGGCAGGGGGCCGTTGAAGCTTTCTTT. This codes for CSARDGQGAVEAFF.

This clonotype was counted a few times. The chain recombines TRBV7-9 with TRBJ1-2; D is unclear. Germline CDR1 and CDR2: SEHNR and FQNEAQ (reference sequence). Trimming took 1 base from V and 7 from J, leaving 7 bases between them. The CDR3 is made up of 12 amino acids. The CDR3 loop is CASSLDRSGYTF. CDR3 bases: TGTGCCAGCAGCTTAGACAGAAGTGGCTACACCTTC.

This clonotype was seen a single time. A read error may be the cause here, since a much bigger clone is one base away. Because it lacks the conserved phenylalanine or tryptophan at the end, this CDR3 is likely a read error. The chain combines TRBV7-8 with TRBJ2-7; D gene ambiguous. The CDR3 is 13 amino acids. CDR1 and CDR2 from the germline V gene are SGHVS and FQNEAQ. V was pared by 0 bases and J by 6 bases, with 9 bases between. The chain's CDR3 is CASSLAQDREQYL. CDR3 DNA: TGTGCCAGCAGCTTAGCGCAGGATCGCGAGCAGTACTTA.

Only a few counts were recorded for this clonotype. This chain joins TRBV9 and TRBJ1-1; 8 bases line up with TRBD1. CDR3 size: 16 residues. V dropped 5 bases and J dropped 0; count of bases not matched to a gene: 9. CDR1 SGDLS and CDR2 YYNGEE come from the germline V gene. As DNA, the CDR3 is TGTGCCAGCAGGGGACAGGCTGTGGGCATGAACACTGAAGCTTTCTTT. The encoded protein is CASRGQAVGMNTEAFF.

The table lists this clonotype with a few counts. The chain carries TRBV6-1 and TRBJ1-2, with 9 bases lining up with TRBD1. J lost 7 bases, V lost 6 bases, and 6 bases had no gene match. The CDR3 is 13 residues long. Germline CDR1 MNHNS, CDR2 SASEGT. The CDR3 reads CASRKTGGLGYTF. CDR3 bases: TGTGCCAGCAGAAAAACAGGGGGCCTTGGCTACACCTTC.

The DNA of the CDR3 is TGCGCCAGCAGGGAAAGGGCAGGGGTGCTCTACGAGCAGTACTTC. This sequence encodes CASRERAGVLYEQYF. The chain employs TRBV5-1 and TRBJ2-7, with D perhaps matching TRBD1 (6 bases). CDR3 size: 15 residues. CDR1 is SGHRS, CDR2 YFSETQ, per germline. Deletions cut 5 bases from V and 3 bases from J, with 18 bases between.

V and J are TRBV6-5 and TRBJ1-5; D unresolved. Trimming pared 2 bases from V and 4 bases from J, leaving 6 bases between. This CDR3 has 13 amino acids. Per germline, CDR1 MNHEY and CDR2 SVGAGI. CDR3 in amino acids: CASSYNRNQPQHF. CDR3 bases: TGTGCCAGCAGTTACAACAGAAATCAGCCCCAGCATTTT.